This T cell receptor beta chain was identified in a study of blood T cell repertoires in COVID-19. In the study overall: Sites in the United States, Italy and Spain provided acute and convalescent COVID-19 samples.

Profiled with immunoSEQ multiplex PCR; TCRdb holds only in-frame clones, not every one. The sample comprises approximately 50,000 clones, approximately 86% of which are singletons, and 2.5% to 3.5% rests with the top ten. This sequence was found in a woman of 80 years or more with acute or convalescent COVID-19. The sequenced material came from peripheral blood.

CDR3 DNA sequence: TGTGCCAGCAGTTCGTCAGCGGATAATTCACCCCTCCACTTT. Translated: CASSSSADNSPLHF. The rearrangement links TRBV6-2 or TRBV6-3 to TRBJ1-6; D is undetermined. CDR3 length equals 14 residues. The germline V and J ends were trimmed by 4 bases and 5 bases, with 9 bases remaining between them. Germline lookup yields CDR1 MNHEY and CDR2 SVGEGT.